The 28 T cell receptor beta chains in this list originate from one sample, sequenced in a study of cytomegalovirus exposure and HLA in healthy donors. PCR involved 60 Vbeta and 13 Jbeta primers. TCRdb's table, derived via immunoSEQ multiplex PCR, lists solely in-frame clones and lacks some. Here the sample spans approximately 53,000 clones, over 70% being singletons. The sample taken for sequencing was PBMCs. All receptors come from a man younger than 40 in good health and CMV-seropositive.

The chain employs TRBV5-6 and TRBJ1-4; D unresolved. CDR3 length: 15 amino acids. The ends were cut back, 4 bases at V and 8 bases at J, with 18 bases in the middle. Looked up from germline, CDR1 is SGHDT and CDR2 is YYEEEE. The CDR3 DNA is TGTGCCAGCAGCCGGCACGGGTATTCGGGAGAAAAACTGTTTTTT. Translated, it gives CASSRHGYSGEKLFF.

The rearrangement joins TRBV6-1 to TRBJ2-7; 8 nucleotides match TRBD1. Trimming took 4 bases from V and 2 from J; bases not matched to a gene: 7. This CDR3 is 15 amino acids long. Germline V gene sequence: CDR1 MNHNS, CDR2 SASEGT. The CDR3 region has the DNA TGTGCCAGCAGTGTGGAGACAGGGGAAGCCTACGAGCAGTACTTC. It yields the protein CASSVETGEAYEQYF.

This chain joins TRBV2 and TRBJ2-7; D call uncertain. CDR1 is SNHLY, CDR2 FYNNEI, per germline. The CDR3 is 11 residues long. With 3 bases removed from V and 10 bases from J, the gap between germline ends came to 10 bases. The CDR3 loop reads CASSDNSQQYF. As DNA, the CDR3 is TGTGCCAGCAGTGATAACAGTCAACAGTACTTC.

This clone has a handful of counts. The chain recombines TRBV28 with TRBJ1-4; D is undetermined. Trimming took 10 bases from V and 8 from J, leaving 8 bases between them. Germline lookup yields CDR1 MDHEN and CDR2 SYDVKM. The CDR3 length is 10 residues. The CDR3 loop is CATREEKLFF. CDR3 coding DNA: TGTGCCACTCGGGAGGAAAAACTGTTTTTT.

This chain joins TRBV25-1 and TRBJ2-2; a weak D match, TRBD1 (5 bases). This CDR3 has 14 amino acids. V lost 4 bases and J lost 1, with 7 bases in between. Germline-derived CDR1 and CDR2 are MGHDK and SYGVNS. CDR3 in DNA: TGTGCCAGCAGTGTAGACAGGAACACCGGGGAGCTGTTTTTT. Protein: CASSVDRNTGELFF.

V usage is TRBV5-5 and J usage is TRBJ1-6, with a tentative D call TRBD1 (6 bases). This CDR3 is 16 amino acids long. With 0 bases removed from V and 7 bases from J, the gap between germline ends came to 14 bases. Germline CDR1 reads SGHKS; CDR2 reads YYEKEE (reference sequence). DNA of the CDR3: TGTGCCAGCAGCTTGGCACGGGGGGCGGAAAATTCACCCCTCCACTTT. Protein product: CASSLARGAENSPLHF. Drawing the rest from reference TRBV5-5 and TRBJ1-6, the complete variable domain is DAGVTQSPTHLIKTRGQQVTLRCSPISGHKSVSWYQQVLGQGPQFIFQYYEKEERGRGNFPDRFSARQFPNYSSELNVNALLLGDSALYLCASSLARGAENSPLHFGNGTRLTVT.

This clone turned up a few times. The rearrangement joins TRBV4-1 to TRBJ2-3; TRBD2 might be the D (5 bases). V lost 4 bases to trimming and J lost 2 bases, with 19 bases between them. The germline CDR1 and CDR2 sequences are MGHRA and YSYEKL. The CDR3 is made up of 17 amino acids. Here the CDR3 DNA reads TGCGCCAGCAGCCCCAAGGGCCTAGCAAGGCTCACAGATACGCAGTATTTT. The encoded protein is CASSPKGLARLTDTQYF.

The V call is TRBV5-1, the J call TRBJ1-1, with 8 positions matching TRBD1. The V and J ends lost 2 bases and 4 bases, in that order; junction bases with no gene match: 4. Germline V lookup: CDR1 SGHRS, CDR2 YFSETQ. This CDR3 is 14 amino acids long. The CDR3 nucleotides are TGCGCCAGCAGCTTTCAGGGGGCGGGCACTGAAGCTTTCTTT. Translated: CASSFQGAGTEAFF.

This clone occurred a few times. The chain carries TRBV6-1 and TRBJ1-4; 7 bases align to TRBD1. After removal of 2 bases from V and 7 bases from J, the junction contained 4 bases not matched to a gene. CDR1 and CDR2 (germline): MNHNS, SASEGT. The CDR3 runs 14 residues. CDR3 loop: CASSERGRSEKLFF. The CDR3 DNA reads TGTGCCAGCAGTGAAAGGGGGCGGAGTGAAAAACTGTTTTTT.

The genes are TRBV30 and TRBJ1-6; D is possibly TRBD1 (5 bases). V dropped 4 bases and J dropped 9 bases, with 13 bases sitting between them. CDR3 length: 13 residues. Germline CDR1 reads GTSNPN; CDR2 reads SVGIG (reference sequence). Here the CDR3 reads CAWTTSGGSPLHF. CDR3 nucleotides: TGTGCCTGGACAACTTCCGGGGGTTCACCCCTCCACTTT.

J is TRBJ1-2 and V is TRBV7-8; D might be TRBD1 (5 bases). CDR1 and CDR2 (germline): SGHVS, FQNEAQ. The CDR3 runs 13 residues. Trimming left V 2 bases short and J 4 bases short, with 8 bases between. CDR3 bases: TGTGCCAGCAGCTTACCCAGGGCCTATGGCTACACCTTC. Protein: CASSLPRAYGYTF.

J is TRBJ2-7 and V is TRBV16, with 9 bases identical to TRBD1. V was pared by 4 bases and J by 2 bases, with 6 bases of the junction left unmatched. Germline values: CDR1 KGHSY, CDR2 FQNENV. CDR3 size: 15 residues. This chain's CDR3 is CASSLGQGIAYEQYF. DNA for the CDR3: TGTGCCAGCAGCCTTGGACAGGGGATTGCCTACGAGCAGTACTTC.

This sequence joins TRBV18 and TRBJ1-5; no clear D. From germline, CDR1 is KGHSH and CDR2 LQKENI. Trimming removed 5 bases from V and 0 bases from J, with 11 bases in between. There are 15 residues in the CDR3. This CDR3 reads CASSGGSDSNQPQHF. Written as DNA, the CDR3 is TGTGCCAGCTCAGGTGGCAGTGATAGCAATCAGCCCCAGCATTTT.

J is TRBJ2-7 and V is TRBV4-2; 10 bases agree with TRBD1. Germline CDR1 and CDR2: LGHNA and YNFKEQ. The CDR3 is made up of 16 amino acids. V dropped 3 bases and J dropped 7; count of bases not matched to a gene: 12. CDR3 in amino acids: CASSQATGGGYLEQYF. The CDR3 DNA reads as TGTGCCAGCAGCCAGGCGACAGGGGGCGGCTATCTTGAGCAGTACTTC.

The genes are TRBV5-6 and TRBJ1-2; 7 bases map to TRBD1. Germline V gives CDR1 SGHDT, CDR2 YYEEEE. The CDR3 is made up of 15 amino acids. The V gene end was trimmed by 4 bases and the J gene end by 1 base; junction bases not matched to a gene: 7. The CDR3 loop reads CASSRQGVHNYGYTF. The CDR3 nucleotides read TGTGCCAGCAGCCGACAGGGTGTTCATAACTATGGCTACACCTTC.

The sample holds a few counts of this clone. The DNA for the CDR3 is TGTGCCAGCAGTACATCGTCAGGGGGACAAACTGAAGCTTTCTTT. The encoded protein is CASSTSSGGQTEAFF. The chain recombines TRBV27 with TRBJ1-1; 7 positions match TRBD1. Germline V CDR1 and CDR2: MNHEY, SMNVEV (reference sequence). CDR3 size: 15 residues. The V segment lost 5 bases and the J segment 5 bases; nucleotides outside the gene matches: 11.

The rearrangement joins TRBV19 to TRBJ2-7; TRBD2 might be the D (6 bases). Germline V CDR1 and CDR2: LNHDA, SQIVND (reference sequence). V shed 8 bases and J shed 2 bases, with 19 bases lying between them. The CDR3 spans 15 residues. The CDR3 nucleotides read TGTGCCAGTTCGACTAGTCAGACAGCAGCCTACGAGCAGTACTTC. It codes for CASSTSQTAAYEQYF.

CDR3 in DNA: TGTGCCAGTAGCAACACCCCCCGGGGACTTGGCACTGAAGCTTTCTTT. Residues: CASSNTPRGLGTEAFF. This rearrangement joins TRBV19 to TRBJ1-1; weak D call: TRBD1 (5 bases). This CDR3 contains 16 residues. Germline V lookup: CDR1 LNHDA, CDR2 SQIVND (reference sequence). Trimming removed 6 bases from V and 4 bases from J, with 21 bases in between.

This rearrangement joins TRBV5-6 to TRBJ2-2; TRBD2 matches at 9 bases. Trimming removed 6 bases from V and 1 base from J; junction bases left unmatched: 4. CDR3 size: 15 residues. From germline, CDR1 is SGHDT and CDR2 YYEEEE. The CDR3 bases are TGTGCCAGCACCCCAGCGGGGGGGAACACCGGGGAGCTGTTTTTT. This gives the protein CASTPAGGNTGELFF.

This clone was picked up one time. V usage is TRBV6-1 and J usage is TRBJ2-2, with D unclear. V shed 10 bases and J shed 0 bases, with 9 bases lying between them. The germline gives CDR1 MNHNS, CDR2 SASEGT. The CDR3 runs to 13 residues. The CDR3 here is CAINSANTGELFF. DNA for the CDR3: TGTGCCATCAACTCCGCGAACACCGGGGAGCTGTTTTTT.

CDR3 nucleotides: TGTGCCAGCAGCTTAACCCATCCAGACGACAGGACTCTGTGGCAAGAGACCCAGTACTTC. Its protein is CASSLTHPDDRTLWQETQYF. This rearrangement joins TRBV13 to TRBJ2-5; possible D gene TRBD1, 6 bases. There are 20 residues in the CDR3. Trimming left V 2 bases short and J 2 bases short, with 27 bases between. CDR1 PRHDT and CDR2 FYEKMQ come from the germline V gene (reference sequence).

The rearrangement links TRBV2 to TRBJ1-2, with no clear D. Germline CDR1 SNHLY, CDR2 FYNNEI. CDR3 length: 11 amino acids. V was clipped by 4 bases and J by 8 bases, with 8 bases between them. The CDR3 here is CASSVDRGYTF. The CDR3 DNA is TGTGCCAGCAGTGTAGATCGAGGCTACACCTTC. The full variable domain, completed using reference TRBV2 and TRBJ1-2, is EPEVTQTPSHQVTQMGQEVILRCVPISNHLYFYWYRQILGQKVEFLVSFYNNEISEKSEIFDDQFSVERPDGSNFTLKIRSTKLEDSAMYFCASSVDRGYTFGSGTRLTVV.

V gene TRBV6-5 combines with J gene TRBJ2-1; the D gene is possibly TRBD2 (6 bases). The germline V gene has CDR1 MNHEY and CDR2 SVGAGI. V was trimmed by 6 bases and J by 6 bases, leaving 15 bases between them. This CDR3 has 14 residues. The CDR3 region is CASRPGTYSNEQFF. CDR3 DNA: TGTGCCAGCAGACCCGGGACTTATAGCAATGAGCAGTTCTTC.

This clone was found a few times. The V gene is TRBV5-4, the J gene TRBJ2-3; weak D call: TRBD2 (6 bases). The germline V gene has CDR1 SGHNT and CDR2 YYREEE (reference sequence). The V end lost 4 bases, the J end lost 6 bases, and 12 bases lay between the germline ends. There are 13 residues in the CDR3. The CDR3 here is CASSLKAGDTQYF. DNA of the CDR3: TGTGCCAGCAGCCTTAAAGCGGGTGATACGCAGTATTTT.

This sequence joins TRBV5-1 and TRBJ2-7, with D perhaps TRBD2 (5 bases). Germline CDR1 is SGHRS and CDR2 is YFSETQ. V lost 0 bases and J 4 bases, leaving 11 bases between the germline ends. This CDR3 has 14 residues. The CDR3 protein is CASSLERQRYEQYF. The CDR3, as DNA: TGCGCCAGCAGCTTGGAGCGGCAGCGATACGAGCAGTACTTC.

The chain couples TRBV18 to TRBJ1-1; D is uncertain. Trimming pared 4 bases from V and 7 bases from J, leaving 16 bases between. The CDR3 contains 14 residues. CDR1 KGHSH and CDR2 LQKENI come from the germline V gene. The CDR3, as DNA: TGTGCCAGCTCACAGGGATTCTTAAGCGGTGAAGCTTTCTTT. Protein sequence: CASSQGFLSGEAFF.

This rearrangement joins TRBV13 to TRBJ1-2; 8 nucleotides line up with TRBD1. This CDR3 contains 13 residues. CDR1 is PRHDT and CDR2 is FYEKMQ in the germline V gene (reference sequence). V shed 8 bases and J 7 bases; nucleotides not matched to a gene: 9. CDR3 protein: CASGVRQGSGYTF. The CDR3, as DNA: TGTGCCAGCGGCGTGAGACAGGGGTCTGGCTACACCTTC. Variable domain in full (rest from reference TRBV13 and TRBJ1-2): AAGVIQSPRHLIKEKRETATLKCYPIPRHDTVYWYQQGPGQDPQFLISFYEKMQSDKGSIPDRFSAQQFSDYHSELNMSSLELGDSALYFCASGVRQGSGYTFGSGTRLTVV.

This clone was observed a single time. The chain combines TRBV5-1 with TRBJ2-2; 8 bases are a match to TRBD1. CDR1 and CDR2 from the germline V gene are SGHRS and YFSETQ. The CDR3 extends over 12 amino acids. The trim removed 9 bases at V and 6 bases at J, leaving 4 bases unmatched. In DNA, the CDR3 is TGCGCCACGACAGGGGAGGCCGGGGAGCTGTTTTTT. Its translation: CATTGEAGELFF.